A selection of T cell receptor beta chains follows, all from one sample in a study of T cell clones after liver transplantation. The protocol was immunoSEQ multiplex PCR, while the TCRdb copy is restricted to in-frame clones and leaves out a portion. The sample has under 10,000 clones, around 80% seen once. Material: CD8+ T cells from blood, obtained before liver transplant. Receptors were obtained from a human donor who received a liver transplant. CDR3s include the opening cysteine and the closing phenylalanine or tryptophan. D genes are given only for firm matches. Where a row states a size, it is once, few, many or the class of an expanded clone; other rows omit it.

cdr3_length: 13
clone_size: -
j_call: TRBJ2-2
d_call: -
v_call: TRBV30
cdr3_nt: TGTGCCTGGAGTGGGGGGCCGGCCGGGGAGCTGTTTTTT
cdr3_aa: CAWSGGPAGELFF

cdr3_length: 18
clone_size: -
j_call: TRBJ2-7
d_call: TRBD1
v_call: TRBV2
cdr3_nt: TGTGCCAGCAGTGAAAGGCCGGGACAGGGTCCTACTACCTACGAGCAGTACTTC
cdr3_aa: CASSERPGQGPTTYEQYF

cdr3_length: 14
clone_size: -
j_call: TRBJ2-7
d_call: TRBD2
v_call: TRBV28
cdr3_nt: TGTGCCAGCAGTCTTCGGGGGGGGAGTTGGGAGCAGTACTTC
cdr3_aa: CASSLRGGSWEQYF

cdr3_length: 16
clone_size: -
j_call: TRBJ1-3
d_call: -
v_call: TRBV28
cdr3_nt: TGTGCCAGCAGTTTAGTTCAGGCTGACTCTGGAAACACCATATATTTT
cdr3_aa: CASSLVQADSGNTIYF

cdr3_length: 16
clone_size: -
j_call: TRBJ2-2
d_call: -
v_call: TRBV7-2
cdr3_nt: TGTGCCAGCAGCTCGGTCTCCGGGACGAACACCGGGGAGCTGTTTTTT
cdr3_aa: CASSSVSGTNTGELFF

cdr3_length: 17
clone_size: -
j_call: TRBJ2-1
d_call: -
v_call: TRBV7-9
cdr3_nt: TGTGCCAGCAGCTCCCGGGACTCCGTCCCTCCCTACAATGAGCAGTTCTTC
cdr3_aa: CASSSRDSVPPYNEQFF

cdr3_length: 15
clone_size: -
j_call: TRBJ1-5
d_call: -
v_call: TRBV6-1
cdr3_nt: TGTGCCAGCGATCCCCCGGTCATTGGCAATCAGCCCCAGCATTTT
cdr3_aa: CASDPPVIGNQPQHF

cdr3_length: 18
clone_size: -
j_call: TRBJ2-1
d_call: TRBD2
v_call: TRBV27
cdr3_nt: TGTGCCAGCAGTCTTCCCCTGTGGCGGGGGGGCGATGTGAATGAGCAGTTCTTC
cdr3_aa: CASSLPLWRGGDVNEQFF

cdr3_length: 15
clone_size: -
j_call: TRBJ1-3
d_call: -
v_call: TRBV11-2
cdr3_nt: TGTGCCAGCAGCTTAGAGGAGGACTCTGGAAACACCATATATTTT
cdr3_aa: CASSLEEDSGNTIYF

cdr3_length: 16
clone_size: -
j_call: TRBJ1-2
d_call: TRBD1
v_call: TRBV7-2
cdr3_nt: TGTGCCAGCAGCTTAGATACGACACAGGGGAACTATGGCTACACCTTC
cdr3_aa: CASSLDTTQGNYGYTF

cdr3_length: 13
clone_size: -
j_call: TRBJ2-7
d_call: -
v_call: TRBV6-6
cdr3_nt: TGTGCCAGCAGTTACCTCCCGGGAGCCGAGCAGTACTTC
cdr3_aa: CASSYLPGAEQYF

cdr3_length: 16
clone_size: -
j_call: TRBJ2-1
d_call: -
v_call: TRBV28
cdr3_nt: TGTGCCAGCAGCTCCATACAGGGAACCCCCTACAATGAGCAGTTCTTC
cdr3_aa: CASSSIQGTPYNEQFF

cdr3_length: 14
clone_size: -
j_call: TRBJ1-4
d_call: -
v_call: TRBV6-1
cdr3_nt: TGTGCCAGCAGTGTACGAGCCACTAATGAAAAACTGTTTTTT
cdr3_aa: CASSVRATNEKLFF

cdr3_length: 15
clone_size: -
j_call: TRBJ2-5
d_call: -
v_call: TRBV5-4
cdr3_nt: TGTGCCAGCAGCTACATGGTGGGGGCCAGGGAGACCCAGTACTTC
cdr3_aa: CASSYMVGARETQYF

cdr3_length: 17
clone_size: -
j_call: TRBJ2-1
d_call: TRBD2
v_call: TRBV11-2
cdr3_nt: TGTGCCAGCAGCTTAGGGGAAGGCGGGGGGGGAAGGAATGAGCAGTTCTTC
cdr3_aa: CASSLGEGGGGRNEQFF

cdr3_length: 15
clone_size: -
j_call: TRBJ2-1
d_call: -
v_call: TRBV27
cdr3_nt: TGTGCCAGCAGTTCCGGGGATGGCTCCTACAATGAGCAGTTCTTC
cdr3_aa: CASSSGDGSYNEQFF

cdr3_length: 12
clone_size: -
j_call: TRBJ2-5
d_call: -
v_call: TRBV4-1
cdr3_nt: TGCGCCAGCAGCCACCCCCCGGGGACCCAGTACTTC
cdr3_aa: CASSHPPGTQYF

cdr3_length: 14
clone_size: few
j_call: TRBJ2-5
d_call: -
v_call: TRBV5-1
cdr3_nt: TGCGCCAGCAGCTTGGCAGGGGCCCAAGAGACCCAGTACTTC
cdr3_aa: CASSLAGAQETQYF

cdr3_length: 13
clone_size: large
j_call: TRBJ1-1
d_call: TRBD1
v_call: TRBV5-4
cdr3_nt: TGTGCCAGCAGGTCAGGGGGTAGCACTGAAGCTTTCTTT
cdr3_aa: CASRSGGSTEAFF

cdr3_length: 16
clone_size: -
j_call: TRBJ2-7
d_call: TRBD1
v_call: TRBV16
cdr3_nt: TGTGCCAGCAGCCAATATGGGACAGGGATCACCTACGAGCAGTACTTC
cdr3_aa: CASSQYGTGITYEQYF

cdr3_length: 13
clone_size: few
j_call: TRBJ1-3
d_call: -
v_call: TRBV2
cdr3_nt: TGTGCCCCCGGCGGGGAAACTGGAAACACCATATATTTT
cdr3_aa: CAPGGETGNTIYF

cdr3_length: 15
clone_size: -
j_call: TRBJ2-7
d_call: -
v_call: TRBV6-5
cdr3_nt: TGTGCCAGCAGTTCCTCCGGGACACAGCTTTACGAGCAGTACTTC
cdr3_aa: CASSSSGTQLYEQYF

cdr3_length: 14
clone_size: -
j_call: TRBJ2-7
d_call: -
v_call: TRBV18
cdr3_nt: TGTGCCAGCTCATCGTCCGGGACACACTACGAGCAGTACTTC
cdr3_aa: CASSSSGTHYEQYF

cdr3_length: 15
clone_size: -
j_call: TRBJ1-5
d_call: TRBD1
v_call: TRBV6-6
cdr3_nt: TGTGCCAGCAGTACGACAGGGCAAAACAATCAGCCCCAGCATTTT
cdr3_aa: CASSTTGQNNQPQHF

cdr3_length: 14
clone_size: -
j_call: TRBJ1-5
d_call: TRBD1
v_call: TRBV6-1
cdr3_nt: TGTGCCAGCATCTCGGGACAGTTCAATCAGCCCCAGCATTTT
cdr3_aa: CASISGQFNQPQHF

cdr3_length: 16
clone_size: -
j_call: TRBJ2-3
d_call: -
v_call: TRBV28
cdr3_nt: TGTGCCAGCAGAACCGACACGCCGATAAACACAGATACGCAGTATTTT
cdr3_aa: CASRTDTPINTDTQYF

cdr3_length: 16
clone_size: -
j_call: TRBJ2-7
d_call: TRBD1
v_call: TRBV4-1
cdr3_nt: TGCGCCAGCAGCCAAATATCCGGGACAGCCCTTTTTCTGCAGTACTTC
cdr3_aa: CASSQISGTALFLQYF

cdr3_length: 16
clone_size: few
j_call: TRBJ2-1
d_call: -
v_call: TRBV7-3
cdr3_nt: TGTGCCAGCAGCTTATCCGCCAGAAGCTCCTACAATGAGCAGTTCTTC
cdr3_aa: CASSLSARSSYNEQFF

cdr3_length: 13
clone_size: medium-sized
j_call: TRBJ2-7
d_call: TRBD2
v_call: TRBV5-5
cdr3_nt: TGTGCCACCCGAATCGGGGGGGCGGACGAGCAGTACTTC
cdr3_aa: CATRIGGADEQYF

cdr3_length: 14
clone_size: -
j_call: TRBJ2-2
d_call: -
v_call: TRBV7-7
cdr3_nt: TGTGCTAGCAGCTTAGCCGGAGGGACCGGGGAGCTGTTTTTT
cdr3_aa: CASSLAGGTGELFF

cdr3_length: 19
clone_size: -
j_call: TRBJ2-5
d_call: TRBD1
v_call: TRBV28
cdr3_nt: TGTGCCAGCAGTTTATCCGGATTGGGTAAGGGGGCCTACCAAGAGACCCAGTACTTC
cdr3_aa: CASSLSGLGKGAYQETQYF

cdr3_length: 18
clone_size: few
j_call: TRBJ1-6
d_call: TRBD1
v_call: TRBV2
cdr3_nt: TGTGCCATCGCTGTGGACAGGGGGCTATCCTCCTATAATTCACCCCTCCACTTT
cdr3_aa: CAIAVDRGLSSYNSPLHF

cdr3_length: 16
clone_size: -
j_call: TRBJ2-1
d_call: TRBD2
v_call: TRBV4-1
cdr3_nt: TGCGCCAGCAGCCAACCCGCGGGGGGGGCTTTCTATGAGCAGTTCTTC
cdr3_aa: CASSQPAGGAFYEQFF

cdr3_length: 13
clone_size: -
j_call: TRBJ2-1
d_call: -
v_call: TRBV6-1
cdr3_nt: TGTGCCAGCCACGGGGGATCCTACAATGAGCAGTTCTTC
cdr3_aa: CASHGGSYNEQFF

cdr3_length: 16
clone_size: -
j_call: TRBJ1-5
d_call: TRBD1
v_call: TRBV15
cdr3_nt: TGTGCCACCAGCAGATCGGACAGGGGTTATGGCCAGCCCCAGCATTTT
cdr3_aa: CATSRSDRGYGQPQHF

cdr3_length: 15
clone_size: -
j_call: TRBJ2-3
d_call: -
v_call: TRBV18
cdr3_nt: TGTGCCAGCTCACCACGGGACTTAAACACAGATACGCAGTATTTT
cdr3_aa: CASSPRDLNTDTQYF

cdr3_length: 13
clone_size: once
j_call: TRBJ2-7
d_call: -
v_call: TRBV6-5
cdr3_nt: TGTGCCAGCAGTAGGCGCCGGGACTACGAGCAGTACTTC
cdr3_aa: CASSRRRDYEQYF

cdr3_length: 15
clone_size: -
j_call: TRBJ2-1
d_call: -
v_call: TRBV9
cdr3_nt: TGTGCCAGCAGCGTCGAGGGAGGTAAAACGGATGAGCAGTTCTTC
cdr3_aa: CASSVEGGKTDEQFF

cdr3_length: 16
clone_size: -
j_call: TRBJ2-3
d_call: -
v_call: TRBV28
cdr3_nt: TGTGCCAGCAGCTTAAATCGTCAGGGGCCCCCAGATACGCAGTATTTT
cdr3_aa: CASSLNRQGPPDTQYF

cdr3_length: 15
clone_size: once
j_call: TRBJ2-2
d_call: TRBD1
v_call: TRBV18
cdr3_nt: TGTGCCAGCTCACCGACAGGGGGTCTACCCGGGGAGCTGTTTTTT
cdr3_aa: CASSPTGGLPGELFF

cdr3_length: 13
clone_size: -
j_call: TRBJ2-7
d_call: -
v_call: TRBV29-1
cdr3_nt: TGCAGCGTTATACTCAGGGCGGAGAACGAGCAGTACTTC
cdr3_aa: CSVILRAENEQYF

cdr3_length: 14
clone_size: -
j_call: TRBJ2-1
d_call: -
v_call: TRBV30
cdr3_nt: TGTGCCTGGAGTGTGGCGGGGACCTACAATGAGCAGTTCTTC
cdr3_aa: CAWSVAGTYNEQFF

cdr3_length: 13
clone_size: -
j_call: TRBJ2-3
d_call: -
v_call: TRBV19
cdr3_nt: TGTGCCAGTAGTAGTGTGACATCTGATACGCAGTATTTT
cdr3_aa: CASSSVTSDTQYF

cdr3_length: 13
clone_size: -
j_call: TRBJ1-2
d_call: -
v_call: TRBV27
cdr3_nt: TGTGCCAGCAGTTTAGGCAGGGGTGATGGCTACACCTTC
cdr3_aa: CASSLGRGDGYTF

cdr3_length: 16
clone_size: once
j_call: TRBJ2-3
d_call: TRBD2
v_call: TRBV9
cdr3_nt: TGTGCCAGCAGCGTTGGTAGCGGGGGGGCTGAGGATACGCAGTATTTT
cdr3_aa: CASSVGSGGAEDTQYF

cdr3_length: 14
clone_size: -
j_call: TRBJ2-1
d_call: TRBD1
v_call: TRBV4-1
cdr3_nt: TGCGCCAGCAGCCGGACAGGGGGCAAGGACGAGCAGTTCTTC
cdr3_aa: CASSRTGGKDEQFF

cdr3_length: 13
clone_size: -
j_call: TRBJ1-1
d_call: -
v_call: TRBV13
cdr3_nt: TGTGCCAGCAGCCCAAGGGGGGGCACTGAAGCTTTCTTT
cdr3_aa: CASSPRGGTEAFF

cdr3_length: 19
clone_size: -
j_call: TRBJ1-5
d_call: TRBD1
v_call: TRBV19
cdr3_nt: TGTGCCAGTAGTATAACCACACAGGGGGCGGGATATGGCAATCAGCCCCAGCATTTT
cdr3_aa: CASSITTQGAGYGNQPQHF

cdr3_length: 12
clone_size: -
j_call: TRBJ2-7
d_call: -
v_call: TRBV11-2
cdr3_nt: TGTGCCAGCACCCTAGGCGGGTCCGAGCAGTACTTC
cdr3_aa: CASTLGGSEQYF

cdr3_length: 13
clone_size: -
j_call: TRBJ1-3
d_call: -
v_call: TRBV7-9
cdr3_nt: TGTGCCAGCAGCTTCGGGGATGGAAACACCATATATTTT
cdr3_aa: CASSFGDGNTIYF

cdr3_length: 14
clone_size: -
j_call: TRBJ1-1
d_call: -
v_call: TRBV5-5
cdr3_nt: TGTGCCAGCAGCTTAAGTTCCAGTCTCACTGAAGCTTTCTTT
cdr3_aa: CASSLSSSLTEAFF

cdr3_length: 13
clone_size: -
j_call: TRBJ2-7
d_call: -
v_call: TRBV5-4
cdr3_nt: TGTGCCAGCAGCTTAAGACAGGCCTACGAGCAGTACTTC
cdr3_aa: CASSLRQAYEQYF

cdr3_length: 13
clone_size: -
j_call: TRBJ2-2
d_call: TRBD1
v_call: TRBV6-5
cdr3_nt: TGTGCCAGCAGAACAGGGGACGCCGGGGAGCTGTTTTTT
cdr3_aa: CASRTGDAGELFF